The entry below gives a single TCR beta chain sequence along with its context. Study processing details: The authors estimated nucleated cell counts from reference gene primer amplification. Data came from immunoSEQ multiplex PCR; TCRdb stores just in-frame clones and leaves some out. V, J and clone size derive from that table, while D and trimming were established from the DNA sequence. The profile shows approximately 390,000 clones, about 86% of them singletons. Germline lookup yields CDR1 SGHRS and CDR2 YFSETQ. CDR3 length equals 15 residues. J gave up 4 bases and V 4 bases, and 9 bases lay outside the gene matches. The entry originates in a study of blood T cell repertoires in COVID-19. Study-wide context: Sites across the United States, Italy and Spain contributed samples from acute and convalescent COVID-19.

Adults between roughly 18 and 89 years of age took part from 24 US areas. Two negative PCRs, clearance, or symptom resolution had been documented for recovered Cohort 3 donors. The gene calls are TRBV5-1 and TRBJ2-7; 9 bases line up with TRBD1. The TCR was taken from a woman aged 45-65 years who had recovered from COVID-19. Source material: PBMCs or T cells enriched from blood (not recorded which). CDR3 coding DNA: TGCGCCAGCAGCCCTACGGGACAGGGTCCTTACGAGCAGTACTTC. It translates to CASSPTGQGPYEQYF. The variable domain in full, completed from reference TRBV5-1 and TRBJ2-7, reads KAGVTQTPRYLIKTRGQQVTLSCSPISGHRSVSWYQQTPGQGLQFLFEYFSETQRNKGNFPGRFSGRQFSNSRSEMNVSTLELGDSALYLCASSPTGQGPYEQYFGPGTRLTVT.